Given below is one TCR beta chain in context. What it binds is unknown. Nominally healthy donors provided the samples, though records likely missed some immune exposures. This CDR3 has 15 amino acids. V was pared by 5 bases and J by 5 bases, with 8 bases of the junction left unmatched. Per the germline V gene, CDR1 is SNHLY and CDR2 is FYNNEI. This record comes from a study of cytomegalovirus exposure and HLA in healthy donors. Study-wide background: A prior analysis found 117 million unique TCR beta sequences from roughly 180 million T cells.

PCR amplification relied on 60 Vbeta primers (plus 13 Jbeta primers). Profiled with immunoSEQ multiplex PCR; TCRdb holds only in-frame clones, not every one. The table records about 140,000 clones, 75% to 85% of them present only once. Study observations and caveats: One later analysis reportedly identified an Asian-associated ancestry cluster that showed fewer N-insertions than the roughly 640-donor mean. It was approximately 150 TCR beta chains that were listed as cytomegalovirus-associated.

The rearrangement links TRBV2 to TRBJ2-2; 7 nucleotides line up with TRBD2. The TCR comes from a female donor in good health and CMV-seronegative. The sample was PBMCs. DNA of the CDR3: TGTGCCAGCAGTAAGGCTAGCGGAGCAACCGGGGAGCTGTTTTTT. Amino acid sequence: CASSKASGATGELFF.